A single sample gave rise to the 23 T cell receptor beta chains below, sequenced in a study of cytomegalovirus exposure and HLA in healthy donors. It was with 60 Vbeta and 13 Jbeta primers that the PCR ran. Assay used: immunoSEQ multiplex PCR; TCRdb lists only in-frame clones, some missing. The top ten hold 3.5% to 4% of the sample, which has around 100,000 clones, 76% seen once. The source material was PBMCs. All receptors derive from a woman aged 50 to 60 in good health and CMV-seropositive.

This clone was counted only a few times. The rearrangement uses TRBV30 and TRBJ1-1; no clear D gene. This CDR3 region has 15 residues. Trimming removed 4 bases at V and 1 base at J, with 16 bases between. Germline-derived CDR1 and CDR2 are GTSNPN and SVGIG (reference sequence). The CDR3 sequence is CAWTLFGRGNTEAFF. The CDR3, as DNA: TGTGCCTGGACGCTCTTCGGGAGAGGGAACACTGAAGCTTTCTTT.

This clone has a handful of counts. The J gene is TRBJ2-3, the V gene TRBV29-1, with no clear D. The germline V and J ends were trimmed by 4 bases and 6 bases, with 11 bases remaining between them. From germline, CDR1 is SQVTM and CDR2 ANQGSEA. The CDR3 totals 12 residues. For the CDR3, the DNA is TGCAGCGTTGCGAGCTCTCTGGATACGCAGTATTTT. It yields the protein CSVASSLDTQYF.

This chain links TRBV18 with TRBJ1-2; D is ambiguous. The CDR3 covers 12 residues. Germline CDR1 reads KGHSH; CDR2 reads LQKENI. Trimming removed 3 bases from V and 6 bases from J, with 8 bases in between. The CDR3 DNA follows: TGTGCCAGCTCACCTCTCGGGGATGGCTACACCTTC. The encoded protein is CASSPLGDGYTF.

The V and J genes are TRBV19 and TRBJ1-5, with a tentative D call TRBD1 (5 bases). The CDR3 spans 16 residues. Trimming pared 3 bases from V and 7 bases from J, leaving 19 bases between. Germline V gene sequence: CDR1 LNHDA, CDR2 SQIVND (reference sequence). The CDR3 is CASSIGGGGRGQPQHF. In DNA, the CDR3 is TGTGCCAGTAGTATCGGTGGCGGGGGACGAGGGCAGCCCCAGCATTTT.

The J gene is TRBJ1-2, the V gene TRBV6-1, with 7 bases identical to TRBD1. The CDR3 has 14 amino acids. Germline V gene lookup returns CDR1 MNHNS and CDR2 SASEGT. With V trimmed by 7 bases and J by 6 bases, 11 bases remained unmatched. CDR3: CASTPWDRGDGYTF. The DNA for the CDR3 is TGTGCCAGCACACCCTGGGACAGAGGGGATGGCTACACCTTC.

The chain recombines TRBV4-2 with TRBJ2-7; no clear D gene. This CDR3 spans 12 amino acids. Trimming took off 0 bases at V and 4 bases at J, with 4 bases between the two ends. CDR1 and CDR2 (germline): LGHNA, YNFKEQ. The CDR3 spells CASSQDLYEQYF. Written as DNA, the CDR3 is TGTGCCAGCAGCCAAGATCTATACGAGCAGTACTTC.

The sample holds one count of this clone. The chain employs TRBV5-1 and TRBJ1-3; 8 bases are shared with TRBD1. Germline CDR1 reads SGHRS; CDR2 reads YFSETQ. The CDR3 loop spans 14 amino acids. Trimming removed 3 bases from V and 2 bases from J; junction bases left unmatched: 1. CDR3 DNA sequence: TGCGCCAGCAGCTCGACAGGGGCTGGAAACACCATATATTTT. Translation: CASSSTGAGNTIYF.

The chain has TRBV30 and TRBJ1-5, with 7 bases aligning to TRBD1. Trimming removed 0 bases from V and 0 bases from J; junction bases left unmatched: 8. CDR1 and CDR2 from the germline V gene are GTSNPN and SVGIG (reference sequence). The CDR3 is 17 residues long. The CDR3 region has the DNA TGTGCCTGGAGTGTAGGGACAGCCGTCTATAGCAATCAGCCCCAGCATTTT. Translation gives CAWSVGTAVYSNQPQHF.

This chain connects TRBV6-1 to TRBJ1-2, with a possible D match to TRBD1 (6 bases). The CDR3 is made up of 15 amino acids. V lost 1 base to trimming and J lost 6 bases, with 15 bases between them. Germline V lookup: CDR1 MNHNS, CDR2 SASEGT. CDR3 bases: TGTGCCAGCAGTGAAGGCCTAGGGGGGGGCGATGGCTACACCTTC. Translation gives CASSEGLGGGDGYTF.

The rearrangement links TRBV2 to TRBJ1-1; D possibly corresponds to TRBD1 (5 bases). CDR3 length: 14 residues. Germline V gene sequence: CDR1 SNHLY, CDR2 FYNNEI. The ends were cut back, 6 bases at V and 4 bases at J, with 15 bases in the middle. CDR3 sequence reads: CASRGRGSVTEAFF. In DNA, the CDR3 is TGTGCCAGCAGAGGTCGGGGGTCGGTCACTGAAGCTTTCTTT. Filled out from reference TRBV2 and TRBJ1-1, the complete variable domain reads EPEVTQTPSHQVTQMGQEVILRCVPISNHLYFYWYRQILGQKVEFLVSFYNNEISEKSEIFDDQFSVERPDGSNFTLKIRSTKLEDSAMYFCASRGRGSVTEAFFGQGTRLTVV.

This clone was seen only once. CDR3 in amino acids: CASSSSGRKTDTQYF. CDR3 nucleotide sequence: TGTGCCAGCAGCTCGAGCGGGAGAAAAACAGATACGCAGTATTTT. The V gene is TRBV27, the J gene TRBJ2-3, with TRBD2 identical over 8 bases. The V gene end was trimmed by 6 bases and the J gene end by 3 bases; junction bases not matched to a gene: 8. The CDR3 covers 15 residues. Germline CDR1 MNHEY, CDR2 SMNVEV (reference sequence).

The chain recombines TRBV30 with TRBJ2-7, with TRBD1 matching over 10 bases. The germline gives CDR1 GTSNPN, CDR2 SVGIG (reference sequence). The ends lost 3 bases at V and 7 bases at J; junction bases unmatched: 3. The CDR3 totals 12 residues. The CDR3 region has the DNA TGTGCCTGGAGCCCGGGACAGGGGGAGCAGTACTTC. It translates to CAWSPGQGEQYF.

Written as DNA, the CDR3 is TGTGCCAGCAGTGAAAGGCCCAGGGGCGGGGGCCCATACAATGAGCAGTTCTTC. Protein product: CASSERPRGGGPYNEQFF. This chain uses TRBV6-1 with TRBJ2-1; D might be TRBD2 (7 bases). V dropped 2 bases and J dropped 4 bases, with 21 bases sitting between them. Germline assignment: CDR1 MNHNS and CDR2 SASEGT. CDR3 length: 18 amino acids.

This clone was recorded a few times. J is TRBJ2-5 and V is TRBV11-3; D perhaps matches TRBD1 (5 bases). This CDR3 is 13 amino acids long. In germline, CDR1 is SGHNT, CDR2 YENEEA. V shed 1 base and J shed 5 bases, with 8 bases lying between them. In DNA form, the CDR3 reads TGTGCCAGCAGCTTAGGACAGTCGGAGACCCAGTACTTC. As protein: CASSLGQSETQYF.

There are a few counts of this clone. V and J are TRBV10-3 and TRBJ2-3, with 11 bases lining up with TRBD2. Germline V gives CDR1 ENHRY, CDR2 SYGVKD. This CDR3 spans 12 amino acids. The chain's CDR3 is CTSGSSQDTQYF. Here the CDR3 DNA reads TGTACTAGCGGGAGCTCGCAAGATACGCAGTATTTT.

Only a few counts were recorded for this clone. The chain employs TRBV7-3 and TRBJ2-2; the D gene is possibly TRBD1 (5 bases). Germline assignment: CDR1 SGHTA and CDR2 FQGTGA. V was pared by 4 bases and J by 8 bases, with 14 bases between. The CDR3 spans 14 residues. CDR3 in DNA: TGTGCCAGCAGCTCCACCAGGGTGAATGGGGAGCTGTTTTTT. As protein: CASSSTRVNGELFF.

The chain employs TRBV6-1 and TRBJ2-1; 9 bases align to TRBD2. The CDR3 is made up of 15 amino acids. The J segment lost 1 base and the V segment lost 7 bases, leaving 5 bases of the junction unmatched. The germline V gene has CDR1 MNHNS and CDR2 SASEGT. This chain's CDR3 is CASTVSGRSYNEQFF. CDR3 DNA sequence: TGTGCCAGCACCGTTAGCGGGAGATCCTACAATGAGCAGTTCTTC.

The V gene is TRBV2, the J gene TRBJ1-5; D is uncertain. Germline CDR1 reads SNHLY; CDR2 reads FYNNEI. Trimming cost V 2 bases and J 4 bases, with 9 bases left between them. The CDR3 runs 14 residues. CDR3 residues: CASSELSANQPQHF. CDR3 coding DNA: TGTGCCAGCAGTGAACTCTCCGCGAATCAGCCCCAGCATTTT.

This chain joins TRBV15 and TRBJ2-3; no reliable D call. V gave up 1 base and J gave up 8 bases, with 10 bases separating them. The CDR3 is 13 residues long. Per germline, CDR1 LNHNV and CDR2 YYDKDF (reference sequence). CDR3 in DNA: TGTGCCACCAGCAGAGTCGAGCGAGGTACGCAGTATTTT. As protein: CATSRVERGTQYF.

The chain carries TRBV2 and TRBJ1-6; D is unclear. Germline lookup yields CDR1 SNHLY and CDR2 FYNNEI. V was cut by 10 bases and J by 9 bases, with 16 bases left in between. This CDR3 region has 13 residues. The CDR3 DNA is TGTGCCACCAAAGAGGGAATGGGTTCACCCCTCCACTTT. This translates into CATKEGMGSPLHF.

The table lists this clone with a count of one. The chain is built from TRBV29-1 and TRBJ1-2; D is possibly TRBD1 (6 bases). CDR1 is SQVTM and CDR2 is ANQGSEA in the germline V gene. The CDR3 loop spans 17 amino acids. V lost 4 bases to trimming and J lost 3 bases, with 24 bases between them. The CDR3: CSVGGGVDTGLYYGYTF. The DNA of the CDR3 is TGCAGCGTTGGAGGGGGAGTGGACACAGGGCTTTACTATGGCTACACCTTC. Using reference TRBV29-1 and TRBJ1-2 for the parts outside the CDR3, the full variable domain is SAVISQKPSRDICQRGTSLTIQCQVDSQVTMMFWYRQQPGQSLTLIATANQGSEATYESGFVIDKFPISRPNLTFSTLTVSNMSPEDSSIYLCSVGGGVDTGLYYGYTFGSGTRLTVV.

This clone appeared a few times. The CDR3 here is CASSQERAFGTANGYTF. The CDR3 region has the DNA TGCGCCAGCAGCCAAGAAAGGGCCTTCGGGACAGCGAATGGCTACACCTTC. The J gene is TRBJ1-2, the V gene TRBV4-1; TRBD1 matches 7 bases. Germline-derived CDR1 and CDR2 are MGHRA and YSYEKL. The ends lost 0 bases at V and 6 bases at J; junction bases unmatched: 13. The CDR3 has 17 amino acids.

The chain couples TRBV10-2 to TRBJ2-1; 9 bases match TRBD2. This CDR3 spans 15 amino acids. The trim removed 3 bases at V and 4 bases at J, leaving 4 bases unmatched. The germline gives CDR1 WSHSY, CDR2 SAAADI. CDR3 protein: CASSEERGAYNEQFF. As DNA, the CDR3 is TGCGCCAGCAGTGAAGAGCGGGGGGCGTACAATGAGCAGTTCTTC.